The next 19 T cell receptor beta chains were all read from a single sample in a study of blood T cell repertoires in COVID-19 (dated by TCRdb to about 2020). The library came from the immunoSEQ multiplex PCR assay. The clones in this table, taken by TCRdb from immuneACCESS, are in-frame only. Not every clone is retained; where verified, under half of the shortfall comes from an unresolved V gene, and the cause of the rest is unknown. The sample contains 55,000 to 70,000 clones, about four fifths of them found a single time. In total, the top ten clones hold approximately 4.9% of the sample. The specimen was peripheral blood. The origin of the receptors is a human donor in a cohort sampled during active COVID-19.

The CDR3 sequence: CASRKGLAGGEQFF. CDR3 coding DNA: TGTGCCAGCAGGAAGGGACTAGCGGGAGGAGAGCAGTTCTTC. V and J are TRBV2 and TRBJ2-1, with TRBD2 matching over 15 bases. The CDR3 loop spans 14 amino acids. With 6 bases clipped from V and 10 bases from J, the junction kept 4 bases outside the gene matches. Germline values: CDR1 SNHLY, CDR2 FYNNEI.

The chain carries TRBV4-2 and TRBJ2-5, with 12 bases fitting TRBD1. J lost 7 bases, V lost 2 bases, and 8 bases had no gene match. The CDR3 is made up of 16 amino acids. CDR1 and CDR2 (germline): LGHNA, YNFKEQ. This CDR3 reads CASSQTGTGGAGTQYF. As DNA, the CDR3 is TGTGCCAGCAGCCAAACCGGGACAGGGGGCGCGGGGACCCAGTACTTC.

Relative to its sample, this clone is medium-sized. The sample contains more than one DNA sequence encoding this CDR3. The V gene is TRBV27, the J gene TRBJ2-3, with D possibly being TRBD2 (6 bases). The CDR3 consists of 14 residues. Germline V gene sequence: CDR1 MNHEY, CDR2 SMNVEV (reference sequence). V lost 3 bases, J lost 2 bases, and 9 bases lay in between. The CDR3: CASSLGGPTDTQYF. The CDR3 DNA follows: TGTGCCAGCAGTTTGGGAGGACCCACAGATACGCAGTATTTT.

This clone was detected only a few times. The J gene is TRBJ1-4, the V gene TRBV12-3 or TRBV12-4; D gene unclear. Trimming cost V 0 bases and J 16 bases, with 12 bases left between them. This CDR3 is built from 12 residues. The CDR3 loop is CASSLAPQRAFF. CDR3 nucleotide sequence: TGTGCCAGCAGTTTAGCCCCGCAGAGGGCGTTTTTT.

This clone was detected only a few times. V is TRBV30 and J is TRBJ2-7; D unclear. Germline V CDR1 and CDR2: GTSNPN, SVGIG (reference sequence). V lost 0 bases to trimming and J lost 0 bases, with 6 bases between them. CDR3 size: 13 residues. Here the CDR3 DNA reads TGTGCCTGGAGTGTTGGCAGCTCCTACGAGCAGTACTTC. Translation gives CAWSVGSSYEQYF. Full variable domain (rest looked up from reference TRBV30 and TRBJ2-7): SQTIHQWPATLVQPVGSPLSLECTVEGTSNPNLYWYRQAAGRGLQLLFYSVGIGQISSEVPQNLSASRPQDRQFILSSKKLLLSDSGFYLCAWSVGSSYEQYFGPGTRLTVT.

This clone was detected only once. The rearrangement joins TRBV7-9 to TRBJ2-1; 7 bases map to TRBD1. The ends lost 7 bases at V and 3 bases at J; junction bases unmatched: 3. The CDR3 extends over 13 amino acids. Germline values: CDR1 SEHNR, CDR2 FQNEAQ (reference sequence). CDR3 sequence reads: CASKDRLYNEQFF. CDR3 coding DNA: TGTGCCAGCAAGGACAGGCTCTACAATGAGCAGTTCTTC. Full variable domain (rest looked up from reference TRBV7-9 and TRBJ2-1): DTGVSQNPRHKITKRGQNVTFRCDPISEHNRLYWYRQTLGQGPEFLTYFQNEAQLEKSRLLSDRFSAERPKGSFSTLEIQRTEQGDSAMYLCASKDRLYNEQFFGPGTRLTVL.

The chain joins TRBV6-5 to TRBJ2-7; 9 nucleotides agree with TRBD1. Trimming cost V 4 bases and J 6 bases; bases outside gene matches: 13. CDR1 is MNHEY and CDR2 is SVGAGI in the germline V gene. The CDR3 is made up of 16 amino acids. The CDR3 DNA is TGTGCCAGCAGTTCCCTCGCCGGGACAGGGCTGGCCGAGCAGTACTTC. This translates into CASSSLAGTGLAEQYF.

CDR3 sequence (DNA): TGTGCCAGCCCCCTCGGGACTAGCGCTTACAATGAGCAGTTCTTC. This codes for CASPLGTSAYNEQFF. The chain links TRBV21-1 to TRBJ2-1; the table's D call of TRBD2 was not tested on the DNA. TRBV21-1 has pseudogene status. The CDR3 extends over 15 amino acids.

The chain links TRBV7-2 to TRBJ2-7, with 8 bases matching TRBD2. Germline values: CDR1 SGHTA, CDR2 FQGNSA. V was pared by 3 bases and J by 6 bases, with 16 bases of the junction left unmatched. The CDR3 totals 17 residues. In nucleotides, the CDR3 is TGTGCCAGCAGCTTCCACCCGAATTCCGGGACTAGGGGCGAGCAGTACTTC. It codes for CASSFHPNSGTRGEQYF.

The J gene is TRBJ1-1, the V gene TRBV7-8; unclear D gene. The germline gives CDR1 SGHVS, CDR2 FQNEAQ. Trimming cost V 3 bases and J 1 base, with 15 bases left between them. The CDR3 contains 16 residues. The CDR3 region is CASSLAVGAPNTEAFF. The CDR3 DNA sequence: TGTGCCAGCAGCTTGGCCGTGGGAGCCCCGAACACTGAAGCTTTCTTT.

This chain connects TRBV7-3 to TRBJ1-6; no firm D call. The CDR3 totals 14 residues. V was cut by 0 bases and J by 10 bases, with 10 bases left in between. Germline V gene sequence: CDR1 SGHTA, CDR2 FQGTGA. The CDR3 here is CASSLTGTRSPLHF. CDR3 nucleotides: TGTGCCAGCAGCTTAACGGGCACAAGATCACCCCTCCACTTT.

The gene calls are TRBV5-8 and TRBJ2-7, with 7 bases matching TRBD1. The CDR3 spans 14 residues. V gave up 4 bases and J gave up 3 bases; unmatched junction bases: 7. Germline-derived CDR1 and CDR2 are SGHTS and YDEGEE. Here the CDR3 reads CASSVTGQFYEQYF. The CDR3 coding sequence is TGTGCCAGCAGCGTCACGGGACAGTTCTACGAGCAGTACTTC.

This clone was counted ten times or more. This chain joins TRBV30 and TRBJ1-2; weak D call: TRBD1 (6 bases). In germline, CDR1 is GTSNPN, CDR2 SVGIG (reference sequence). This CDR3 is 13 amino acids long. Trimming took off 2 bases at V and 4 bases at J, with 11 bases between the two ends. The CDR3 region is CAWSRRDIYGYTF. CDR3 nucleotide sequence: TGTGCCTGGAGTCGTCGGGACATCTATGGCTACACCTTC.

The V and J genes are TRBV30 and TRBJ1-5; 7 nucleotides line up with TRBD1. Germline CDR1 reads GTSNPN; CDR2 reads SVGIG (reference sequence). The CDR3 has 12 amino acids. The junction had 3 bases not matched to a gene; V was cut back by 5 bases and J by 5 bases. CDR3 coding DNA: TGTGCCTGGGACAGGGAAGATCAGCCCCAGCATTTT. As protein: CAWDREDQPQHF.

This clone was counted only a few times. The V gene is TRBV5-4, the J gene TRBJ2-7, with 12 positions matching TRBD2. Germline V lookup: CDR1 SGHNT, CDR2 YYREEE (reference sequence). This CDR3 is built from 15 residues. With V trimmed by 4 bases and J by 3 bases, 5 bases remained unmatched. The CDR3 bases are TGTGCCAGCAGCCCCGGACTAGCGGGACTCTACGAGCAGTACTTC. Protein product: CASSPGLAGLYEQYF.

The chain joins TRBV5-4 to TRBJ1-4, with D possibly being TRBD1 (5 bases). Per germline, CDR1 SGHNT and CDR2 YYREEE (reference sequence). V was cut by 1 base and J by 2 bases, with 21 bases left in between. This CDR3 is 19 amino acids long. The CDR3 nucleotides read TGTGCCAGCAGCTTGATACCGGGACTATCATCTCCGACTAATGAAAAACTGTTTTTT. Residues: CASSLIPGLSSPTNEKLFF.

This chain joins TRBV4-1 and TRBJ1-5; D remains ambiguous. The CDR3 length is 14 residues. Germline CDR1 MGHRA, CDR2 YSYEKL. With 0 bases removed from V and 7 bases from J, the gap between germline ends came to 10 bases. CDR3 in amino acids: CASSQDWGGQPQHF. The DNA for the CDR3 is TGCGCCAGCAGCCAAGATTGGGGAGGGCAGCCCCAGCATTTT.

The rearrangement links TRBV7-2 to TRBJ1-2; D is possibly TRBD1 (5 bases). From germline, CDR1 is SGHTA and CDR2 FQGNSA. V lost 1 base and J lost 8, with 17 bases in between. CDR3 length: 15 residues. DNA of the CDR3: TGTGCCAGCAGCTTAGGGACATGGGAGGGGTCAGGCTACACCTTC. Amino acid sequence: CASSLGTWEGSGYTF.

V is TRBV6-5 and J is TRBJ1-3; D remains unclear. The length of the CDR3 is 14 residues. Between the trimmed V and J ends, which lost 6 bases and 0 bases, there was a span of 9 bases. In germline, CDR1 is MNHEY, CDR2 SVGAGI. The DNA for the CDR3 is TGTGCCAGCAGCCCAGGAAGCTCTGGAAACACCATATATTTT. Amino acids: CASSPGSSGNTIYF.